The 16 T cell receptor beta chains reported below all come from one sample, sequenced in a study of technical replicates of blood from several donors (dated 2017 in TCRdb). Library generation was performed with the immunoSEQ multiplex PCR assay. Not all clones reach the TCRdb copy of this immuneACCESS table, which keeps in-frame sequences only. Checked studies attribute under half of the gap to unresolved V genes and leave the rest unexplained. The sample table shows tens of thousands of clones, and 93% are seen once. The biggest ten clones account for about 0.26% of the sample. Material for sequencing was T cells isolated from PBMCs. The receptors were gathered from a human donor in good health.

Here the CDR3 DNA reads TGCGCCAGCAGTGCAAACCGGGACAGATACAATGAGCAGTTCTTC. Amino acid sequence: CASSANRDRYNEQFF. The chain carries TRBV10-1 and TRBJ2-1, with 7 bases aligning to TRBD1. V lost 4 bases and J lost 4; bases outside the gene matches: 7. CDR1 is WNHNN and CDR2 is SYGVQD in the germline V gene (reference sequence). The CDR3 runs to 15 residues.

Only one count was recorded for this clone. This CDR3 reads CASSLETGRAGELFF. Written as DNA, the CDR3 is TGTGCCAGCAGCTTAGAGACAGGGAGAGCCGGGGAGCTGTTTTTT. The chain has TRBV5-8 and TRBJ2-2; 7 bases line up with TRBD1. CDR3 size: 15 residues. V gave up 2 bases and J gave up 6 bases; unmatched junction bases: 7. Germline V gene lookup returns CDR1 SGHTS and CDR2 YDEGEE. Drawing the rest from reference TRBV5-8 and TRBJ2-2, the complete variable domain is EAGVTQSPTHLIKTRGQQATLRCSPISGHTSVYWYQQALGLGLQFLLWYDEGEERNRGNFPPRFSGRQFPNYSSELNVNALELEDSALYLCASSLETGRAGELFFGEGSRLTVL.

The CDR3 sequence: CASSAAGGTYGYTF. Written as DNA, the CDR3 is TGTGCCAGCAGCGCGGCAGGGGGTACCTATGGCTACACCTTC. The V call is TRBV9, the J call TRBJ1-2; TRBD1 matches at 7 bases. Germline lookup yields CDR1 SGDLS and CDR2 YYNGEE. The CDR3 covers 14 residues. V shed 3 bases, J shed 4 bases, and the junction held 6 bases outside the gene matches. The variable domain in full, completed from reference TRBV9 and TRBJ1-2, reads DSGVTQTPKHLITATGQRVTLRCSPRSGDLSVYWYQQSLDQGLQFLIQYYNGEERAKGNILERFSAQQFPDLHSELNLSSLELGDSALYFCASSAAGGTYGYTFGSGTRLTVV.

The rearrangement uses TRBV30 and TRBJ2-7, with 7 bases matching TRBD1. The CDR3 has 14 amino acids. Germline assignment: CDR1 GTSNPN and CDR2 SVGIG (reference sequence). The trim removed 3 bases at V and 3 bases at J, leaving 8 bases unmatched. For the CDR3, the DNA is TGTGCCTGGAGCCCCGGGACAGCGTACTACGAGCAGTACTTC. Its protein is CAWSPGTAYYEQYF. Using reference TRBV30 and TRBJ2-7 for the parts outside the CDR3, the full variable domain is SQTIHQWPATLVQPVGSPLSLECTVEGTSNPNLYWYRQAAGRGLQLLFYSVGIGQISSEVPQNLSASRPQDRQFILSSKKLLLSDSGFYLCAWSPGTAYYEQYFGPGTRLTVT.

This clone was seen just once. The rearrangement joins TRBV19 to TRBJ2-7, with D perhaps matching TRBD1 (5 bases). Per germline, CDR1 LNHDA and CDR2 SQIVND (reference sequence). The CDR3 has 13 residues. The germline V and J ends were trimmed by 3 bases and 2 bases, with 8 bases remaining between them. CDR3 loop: CASSMTVTYEQYF. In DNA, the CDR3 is TGTGCCAGTAGTATGACAGTAACCTACGAGCAGTACTTC.

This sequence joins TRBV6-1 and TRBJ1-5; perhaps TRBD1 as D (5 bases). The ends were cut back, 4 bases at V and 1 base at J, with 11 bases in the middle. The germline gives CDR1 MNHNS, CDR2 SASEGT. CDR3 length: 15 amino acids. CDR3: CASSGSGYSNQPQHF. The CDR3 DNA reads TGTGCCAGCAGTGGGTCAGGGTACAGCAATCAGCCCCAGCATTTT.

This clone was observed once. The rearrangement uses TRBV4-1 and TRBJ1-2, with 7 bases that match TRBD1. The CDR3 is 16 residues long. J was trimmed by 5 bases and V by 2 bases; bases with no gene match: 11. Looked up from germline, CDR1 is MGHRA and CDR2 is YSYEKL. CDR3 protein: CASSQPTGARRYGYTF. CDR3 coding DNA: TGCGCCAGCAGCCAACCTACAGGGGCACGAAGGTATGGCTACACCTTC.

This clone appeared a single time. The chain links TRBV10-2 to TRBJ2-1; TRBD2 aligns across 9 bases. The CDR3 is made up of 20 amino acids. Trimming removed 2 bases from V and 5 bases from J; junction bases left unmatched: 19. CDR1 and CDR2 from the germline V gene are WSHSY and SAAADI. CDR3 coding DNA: TGCGCCAGCAGTGAGACCCCGGCGGGAGGGCCTTGGGTCCCTAACAATGAGCAGTTCTTC. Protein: CASSETPAGGPWVPNNEQFF.

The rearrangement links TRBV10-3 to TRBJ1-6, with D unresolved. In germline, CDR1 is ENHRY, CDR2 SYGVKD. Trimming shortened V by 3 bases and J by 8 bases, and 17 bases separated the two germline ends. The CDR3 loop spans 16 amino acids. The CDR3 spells CAISDVRGATDSPLHF. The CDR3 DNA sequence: TGTGCCATCAGTGACGTTCGCGGAGCTACTGATTCACCCCTCCACTTT.

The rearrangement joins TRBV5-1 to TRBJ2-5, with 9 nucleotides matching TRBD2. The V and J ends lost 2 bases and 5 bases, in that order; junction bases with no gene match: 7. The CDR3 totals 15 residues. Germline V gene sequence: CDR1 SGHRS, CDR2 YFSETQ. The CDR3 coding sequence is TGCGCCAGCAGCTTTGGCGGGAGGGTAGTTGAGACCCAGTACTTC. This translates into CASSFGGRVVETQYF.

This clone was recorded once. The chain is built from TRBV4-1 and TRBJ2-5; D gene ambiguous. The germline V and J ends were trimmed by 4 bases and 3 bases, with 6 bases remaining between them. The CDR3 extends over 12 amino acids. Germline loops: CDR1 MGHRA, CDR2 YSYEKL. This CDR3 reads CASSLTKETQYF. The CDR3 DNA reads TGCGCCAGCAGCCTTACTAAAGAGACCCAGTACTTC.

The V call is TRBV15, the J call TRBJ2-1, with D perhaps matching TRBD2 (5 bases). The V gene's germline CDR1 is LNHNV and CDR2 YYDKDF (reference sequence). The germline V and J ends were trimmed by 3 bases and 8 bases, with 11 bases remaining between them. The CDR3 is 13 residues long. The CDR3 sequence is CATSSGKGDEQFF. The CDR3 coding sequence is TGTGCCACCAGCAGTGGAAAGGGAGATGAGCAGTTCTTC.

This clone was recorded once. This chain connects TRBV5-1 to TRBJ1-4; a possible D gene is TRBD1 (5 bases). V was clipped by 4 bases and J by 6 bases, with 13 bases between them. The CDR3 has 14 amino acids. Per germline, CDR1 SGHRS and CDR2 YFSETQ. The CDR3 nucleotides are TGCGCCAGCAGCCCCGGAGGGACGGATGAAAAACTGTTTTTT. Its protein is CASSPGGTDEKLFF.

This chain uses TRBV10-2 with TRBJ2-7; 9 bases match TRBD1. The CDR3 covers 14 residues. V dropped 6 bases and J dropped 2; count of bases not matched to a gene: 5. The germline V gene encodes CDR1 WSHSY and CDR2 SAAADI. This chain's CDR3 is CASRGQGKAYEQYF. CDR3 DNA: TGCGCCAGCAGAGGACAGGGGAAAGCCTACGAGCAGTACTTC.

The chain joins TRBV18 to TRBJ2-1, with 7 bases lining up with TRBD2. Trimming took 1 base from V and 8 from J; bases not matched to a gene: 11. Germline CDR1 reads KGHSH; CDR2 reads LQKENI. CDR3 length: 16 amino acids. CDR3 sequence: CASSPRTSFVVDEQFF. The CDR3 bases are TGTGCCAGCTCACCACGGACTAGTTTTGTTGTGGATGAGCAGTTCTTC.

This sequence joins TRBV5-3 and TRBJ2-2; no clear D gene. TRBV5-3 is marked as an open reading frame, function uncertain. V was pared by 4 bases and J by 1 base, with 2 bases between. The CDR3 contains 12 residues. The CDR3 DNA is TGTGCCAGAAGCCGGAACACCGGGGAGCTGTTTTTT. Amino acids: CARSRNTGELFF.